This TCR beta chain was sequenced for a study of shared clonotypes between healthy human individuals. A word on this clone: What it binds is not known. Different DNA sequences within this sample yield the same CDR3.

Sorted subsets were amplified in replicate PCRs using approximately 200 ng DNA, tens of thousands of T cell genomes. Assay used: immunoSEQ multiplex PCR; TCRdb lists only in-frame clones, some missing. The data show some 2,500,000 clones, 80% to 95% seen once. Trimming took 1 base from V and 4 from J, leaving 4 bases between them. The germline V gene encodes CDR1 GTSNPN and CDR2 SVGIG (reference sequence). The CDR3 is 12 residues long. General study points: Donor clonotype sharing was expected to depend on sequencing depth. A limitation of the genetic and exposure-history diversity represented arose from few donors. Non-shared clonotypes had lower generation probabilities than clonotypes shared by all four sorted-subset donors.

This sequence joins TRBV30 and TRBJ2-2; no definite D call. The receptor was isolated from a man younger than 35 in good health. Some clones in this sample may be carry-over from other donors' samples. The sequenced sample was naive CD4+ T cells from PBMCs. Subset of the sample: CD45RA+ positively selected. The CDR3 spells CAWSGGTGELFF. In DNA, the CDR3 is TGTGCCTGGAGTGGAGGCACCGGGGAGCTGTTTTTT.